This T cell receptor beta chain was sequenced for a study of blood T cell repertoires in COVID-19. Background on the study: T cells, B-cell-depleted T cells, or PBMCs supplied cDNA or gDNA.

Methods used by the authors: For nucleated cells, counts were estimated from reference gene primer amplification. The table came from immunoSEQ multiplex PCR; TCRdb's copy has only in-frame clones and leaves some out. The D gene and trimming were derived from the DNA, and the V and J assignments and clone size from that table. The table records about 120,000 clones, roughly 90% of them present only once. The clonotype was recovered from a human donor with acute or convalescent COVID-19. The donor label of this sample is uncertain. The sequenced sample consisted of peripheral blood.

The CDR3 loop reads CASSLGDWYRADTQYF. In DNA form, the CDR3 reads TGTGCCAGCAGCTTAGGGGACTGGTATCGTGCAGATACGCAGTATTTT. The chain employs TRBV7-9 and TRBJ2-3; a possible D gene is TRBD2 (6 bases). Germline CDR1 and CDR2: SEHNR and FQNEAQ (reference sequence). Trimming removed 1 base from V and 4 bases from J, with 15 bases in between. The CDR3 contains 16 residues.